The 27 T cell receptor beta chains below were found in one sample sequenced in a study of regulatory T cells in long-lasting Graves disease. With iRepertoire HTBI primers and Arm-PCR of CDR3 regions, TCR beta libraries were built. TCRdb independently ran MiXCR on the multiplex PCR reads; one entry per CDR3 protein. Among approximately 400,000 distinct CDR3 sequences, approximately 12% were seen once, and the ten largest hold 15% to 20%. Time point in this sample: newly diagnosed GD, antithyroid drugs for less than 3 months. After RNA was extracted from PBMCs, the TCR library was made from it. The same sample was also studied in work on T cells in Graves' hyperthyroidism and ophthalmopathy.

Sequenced material: peripheral blood mononuclear cells (PBMCs), taken at new diagnosis, from a patient treated with antithyroid drugs. These receptors came from a woman between 18 and 29 years old with Graves disease.

The genes are TRBV14 and TRBJ1-2; D is perhaps TRBD1 (6 bases). Trimming shortened V by 5 bases and J by 6 bases, and 13 bases separated the two germline ends. CDR3 length: 13 amino acids. Germline CDR1 SGHDN, CDR2 FVKESK. CDR3 sequence: CASSIGGADGYTF. In DNA, the CDR3 is TGTGCCAGCAGCATCGGGGGCGCCGATGGCTACACCTTC.

The genes are TRBV20-1 and TRBJ1-1, with D maybe TRBD1 (5 bases). The germline CDR1 and CDR2 sequences are DFQATT and SNEGSKA (reference sequence). V was shortened by 3 bases and J by 1 base, with 9 bases between the two germline ends. The CDR3 has 13 amino acids. The CDR3 DNA is TGCAGTGCTAGTGCAGGGACGAACACTGAAGCTTTCTTT. Translation gives CSASAGTNTEAFF.

This clonotype has at least ten counts. The V gene is TRBV2, the J gene TRBJ2-3, with TRBD2 identical over 9 bases. CDR1 and CDR2 from the germline V gene are SNHLY and FYNNEI. J gave up 0 bases and V 3 bases, and 7 bases lay outside the gene matches. The CDR3 spans 17 residues. This chain's CDR3 is CASSEGPSGDSTDTQYF. CDR3 coding DNA: TGTGCCAGCAGTGAGGGTCCTAGCGGGGACAGCACAGATACGCAGTATTTT.

As to this clonotype: A read error may be the cause here, since a much bigger clone is one base away. This rearrangement joins TRBV25-1 to TRBJ1-2; 8 bases are a match to TRBD1. The CDR3 has 14 amino acids. Germline V gene lookup returns CDR1 MGHDK and CDR2 SYGVNS. V was pared by 7 bases and J by 10 bases, with 14 bases of the junction left unmatched. CDR3 sequence (DNA): TGTGCCAGCACCGATAACGGACAGGGAGGCGACTACACCTTC. It encodes CASTDNGQGGDYTF.

V is TRBV18 and J is TRBJ1-2; D perhaps matches TRBD1 (6 bases). This CDR3 has 15 amino acids. Germline V gives CDR1 KGHSH, CDR2 LQKENI. Trimming stripped 5 bases from V and 2 bases from J, with 15 bases between. DNA of the CDR3: TGTGCCAGCTCAGTACAGGGACTTGTCAACTATGGCTACACCTTC. It yields the protein CASSVQGLVNYGYTF.

This clonotype was counted at least ten times. The DNA of the CDR3 is TGTGCCAGCAGCGCAAGACCGGACAGGGAGACTAGCACTGAAGCTTTCTTT. As protein: CASSARPDRETSTEAFF. The chain couples TRBV9 to TRBJ1-1; 8 nucleotides line up with TRBD1. Trimming removed 3 bases from V and 4 bases from J; junction bases left unmatched: 14. The CDR3 is 17 residues long. The germline gives CDR1 SGDLS, CDR2 YYNGEE.

This clonotype was observed at least ten times. This chain uses TRBV20-1 with TRBJ2-1; D perhaps matches TRBD1 (5 bases). CDR1 and CDR2 (germline): DFQATT, SNEGSKA (reference sequence). The V and J ends lost 5 bases and 1 base respectively, with 15 bases between them. CDR3 length: 15 amino acids. The CDR3, as DNA: TGCAGTGCTCATCCGATCAGGGTGTCCTACAATGAGCAGTTCTTC. Protein: CSAHPIRVSYNEQFF.

This clonotype came up many times. The gene calls are TRBV5-1 and TRBJ1-4; 7 nucleotides align to TRBD1. The CDR3 has 17 amino acids. Trimming removed 0 bases from V and 0 bases from J; junction bases left unmatched: 5. Looked up from germline, CDR1 is SGHRS and CDR2 is YFSETQ. CDR3 in amino acids: CASSLAGTVATNEKLFF. The CDR3 coding sequence is TGCGCCAGCAGCTTGGCCGGGACAGTCGCAACTAATGAAAAACTGTTTTTT.

This clonotype was detected many times. The chain carries TRBV20-1 and TRBJ1-2, with 7 bases identical to TRBD1. CDR1 and CDR2 from the germline V gene are DFQATT and SNEGSKA (reference sequence). The CDR3 totals 17 residues. The ends lost 0 bases at V and 4 bases at J; junction bases unmatched: 14. Here the CDR3 reads CSARDFQGDTRGYGYTF. In DNA, the CDR3 is TGCAGTGCTAGAGATTTTCAGGGGGACACCCGAGGCTATGGCTACACCTTC.

The sample holds many counts of this clonotype. CDR3 sequence: CASRLDRVEYEQYF. CDR3 in DNA: TGTGCCAGCAGACTGGACAGGGTCGAGTACGAGCAGTACTTC. The chain recombines TRBV6-1 with TRBJ2-7, with TRBD1 matching over 8 bases. This CDR3 is built from 14 residues. After removal of 6 bases from V and 4 bases from J, the junction contained 8 bases not matched to a gene. Germline CDR1 MNHNS, CDR2 SASEGT.

This clonotype was seen ten or more times. The DNA for the CDR3 is TGTGCCAGCAGTTACCCGGACAGGAACACTGAAGCTTTCTTT. Encoded protein: CASSYPDRNTEAFF. The rearrangement uses TRBV6-9 and TRBJ1-1; weak D call: TRBD1 (6 bases). Germline assignment: CDR1 MNHGY and CDR2 SVAAGI. The CDR3 totals 14 residues. V was cut by 3 bases and J by 1 base, with 9 bases left in between.

J is TRBJ2-7 and V is TRBV5-1; TRBD2 might be the D (5 bases). The V gene's germline CDR1 is SGHRS and CDR2 YFSETQ. V shed 3 bases and J shed 4 bases, with 14 bases lying between them. This CDR3 region has 14 residues. CDR3 sequence reads: CASSWVGPGYEQYF. The CDR3 DNA is TGCGCCAGCAGCTGGGTGGGCCCGGGGTACGAGCAGTACTTC.

Ten or more counts support this clonotype. The rearrangement uses TRBV2 and TRBJ2-5; 7 nucleotides agree with TRBD1. Losses at the gene ends were 5 bases for V and 0 bases for J; bases not matched to a gene: 3. The length of the CDR3 is 14 residues. The V gene's germline CDR1 is SNHLY and CDR2 FYNNEI. CDR3 DNA: TGTGCCAGCAGTCGACAGGGATACCAAGAGACCCAGTACTTC. It specifies CASSRQGYQETQYF.

This clonotype came up many times. The chain couples TRBV7-2 to TRBJ1-1; 7 bases agree with TRBD1. Germline assignment: CDR1 SGHTA and CDR2 FQGNSA. The CDR3 spans 17 residues. V lost 5 bases and J lost 5; bases outside the gene matches: 17. The CDR3 DNA reads TGTGCCAGCAGCCAAACCGATTACAGGGGAGTTGGAACTGAAGCTTTCTTT. Translating it yields CASSQTDYRGVGTEAFF.

This clonotype was counted at least ten times. J is TRBJ2-7 and V is TRBV11-2, with a possible D match to TRBD1 (6 bases). The CDR3 extends over 16 amino acids. From germline, CDR1 is SGHAT and CDR2 FQNNGV. With 2 bases removed from V and 3 bases from J, the gap between germline ends came to 17 bases. The CDR3 spells CASSLYPRGRGYEQYF. The CDR3 nucleotides read TGTGCCAGCAGCTTATACCCAAGGGGGAGAGGCTACGAGCAGTACTTC.

The V gene is TRBV6-1, the J gene TRBJ2-3; D unresolved. Between the trimmed V and J ends, which lost 7 bases and 4 bases, there was a span of 15 bases. Germline V lookup: CDR1 MNHNS, CDR2 SASEGT. This CDR3 has 14 residues. The CDR3 protein is CASKVWELADTQYF. DNA of the CDR3: TGTGCCAGCAAAGTATGGGAATTGGCAGATACGCAGTATTTT.

As for this clonotype: A far larger clone is only one base removed, so a read error is likely. The chain links TRBV7-3 to TRBJ2-3; 13 nucleotides line up with TRBD2. Judging by the DNA end, TRBJ2-7 fits better; the J call may be wrong. CDR3 length: 19 residues. Germline V gives CDR1 SGHTA, CDR2 FQGTGA. CDR3 sequence: CASSSLTSGRHGFLNEQYF. Written as DNA, the CDR3 is TGTGCCAGCAGCTCCCTGACTAGCGGGAGGCACGGTTTTTTGAATGAGCAGTACTTC.

In this sample, this clonotype turned up many times. The chain has TRBV7-2 and TRBJ1-5; 8 bases fit TRBD1. This CDR3 has 15 residues. With V trimmed by 5 bases and J by 3 bases, 6 bases remained unmatched. Germline V gives CDR1 SGHTA, CDR2 FQGNSA. CDR3 coding DNA: TGTGCCAGCAGCGAGCGGGACAGGATCAATCAGCCCCAGCATTTT. Amino acid sequence: CASSERDRINQPQHF.

The chain recombines TRBV4-3 with TRBJ2-1, with a weak D call TRBD1 (6 bases). The V and J ends lost 3 bases and 9 bases respectively, with 12 bases between them. Germline CDR1 is LGHNA and CDR2 is YSLEER. The CDR3 has 13 residues. CDR3 nucleotides: TGCGCCAGCAGCCAGGATACAGGGACTGAGCAGTTCTTC. It translates to CASSQDTGTEQFF.

This clonotype has a count of ten or more. The chain joins TRBV12-3 or TRBV12-4 to TRBJ1-4; D unclear. The CDR3 length is 14 residues. Trimming pared 8 bases from V and 0 bases from J, leaving 10 bases between. The CDR3, as DNA: TGTGCCAGCGCGGAGGGAGCAACTAATGAAAAACTGTTTTTT. Translating it yields CASAEGATNEKLFF.

This clonotype was found many times. The chain joins TRBV6-2 or TRBV6-3 to TRBJ2-7, with D unresolved. Trimming stripped 0 bases from V and 4 bases from J, with 13 bases between. CDR1 is MNHEY, CDR2 SVGEGT, per germline. The length of the CDR3 is 15 residues. The CDR3 DNA sequence: TGTGCCAGCAGTTACTCCGCGACCCCTGGGTACGAGCAGTACTTC. It encodes CASSYSATPGYEQYF.

This clonotype was observed a handful of times. The gene calls are TRBV5-1 and TRBJ2-1, with D possibly called TRBD1 or TRBD2 (6 bases each). Germline loops: CDR1 SGHRS, CDR2 YFSETQ. The CDR3 is 16 residues long. The germline V and J ends were trimmed by 7 bases and 2 bases, with 19 bases remaining between them. The CDR3 sequence: CASSPGAGTPYNEQFF. The CDR3 DNA follows: TGCGCCAGCTCCCCCGGGGCGGGGACACCCTACAATGAGCAGTTCTTC.

With respect to this clonotype: A much larger clone differs from this one at a single base, so this may be a read error. The rearrangement links TRBV18 to TRBJ1-1, with 7 bases identical to TRBD1. CDR3 length: 15 residues. Per germline, CDR1 KGHSH and CDR2 LQKENI. CDR3 sequence (DNA): TGTGCCAGCTCACGGGGGACAGAGGTAGGCACTGGAGCTTTCTTT. Its protein is CASSRGTEVGTGAFF.

This clonotype has at least ten counts. V and J are TRBV6-2 or TRBV6-3 and TRBJ2-1; D is unclear. Trimming removed 1 base at V and 7 bases at J, with 14 bases between. The CDR3 sequence is 15 residues long. The V gene's germline CDR1 is MNHEY and CDR2 SVGEGT. In nucleotides, the CDR3 is TGTGCCAGCAGTTACTTTGAAAGGCTGAGGAATGAGCAGTTCTTC. Protein sequence: CASSYFERLRNEQFF.

Many counts were recorded for this clonotype. This chain links TRBV20-1 with TRBJ2-5, with 8 bases lining up with TRBD1. The length of the CDR3 is 14 residues. Germline lookup yields CDR1 DFQATT and CDR2 SNEGSKA (reference sequence). V lost 6 bases to trimming and J lost 2 bases; unmatched junction nucleotides: 8. The CDR3, as DNA: TGCAGTGCGCTCCTGGACAGGGTGCAAGAGACCCAGTACTTC. It specifies CSALLDRVQETQYF.

This clonotype was seen many times. The V gene is TRBV20-1, the J gene TRBJ2-2; perhaps TRBD2 as D (6 bases). Germline V CDR1 and CDR2: DFQATT, SNEGSKA (reference sequence). V dropped 0 bases and J dropped 3 bases, with 20 bases sitting between them. The CDR3 extends over 18 amino acids. The CDR3 region has the DNA TGCAGTGCTAGAGACGAACCTACGGAGGGCCGTTACACCGGGGAGCTGTTTTTT. It yields the protein CSARDEPTEGRYTGELFF.

The chain carries TRBV9 and TRBJ1-3, with TRBD1 matching over 7 bases. The junction had 5 bases not matched to a gene; V was cut back by 4 bases and J by 4 bases. Germline loops: CDR1 SGDLS, CDR2 YYNGEE. The CDR3 runs to 14 residues. CDR3 DNA sequence: TGTGCCAGCAGCCCCCGACAGGGCGGAAACACCATATATTTT. Translated, it gives CASSPRQGGNTIYF.